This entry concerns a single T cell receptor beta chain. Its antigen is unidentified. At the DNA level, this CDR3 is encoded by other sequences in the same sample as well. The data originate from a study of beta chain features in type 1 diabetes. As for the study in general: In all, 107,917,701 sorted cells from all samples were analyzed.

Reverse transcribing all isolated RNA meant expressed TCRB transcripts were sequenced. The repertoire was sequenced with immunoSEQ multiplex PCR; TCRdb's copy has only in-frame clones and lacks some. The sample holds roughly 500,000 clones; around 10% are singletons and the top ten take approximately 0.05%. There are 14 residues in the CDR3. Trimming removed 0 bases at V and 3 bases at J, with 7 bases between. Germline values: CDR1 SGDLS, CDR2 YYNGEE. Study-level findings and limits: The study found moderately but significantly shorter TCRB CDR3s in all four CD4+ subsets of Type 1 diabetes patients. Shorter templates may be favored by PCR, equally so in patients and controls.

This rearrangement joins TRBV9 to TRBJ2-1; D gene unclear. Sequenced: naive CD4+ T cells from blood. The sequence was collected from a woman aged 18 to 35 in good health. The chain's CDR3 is CASSVGAGYNEQFF. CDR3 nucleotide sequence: TGTGCCAGCAGCGTAGGGGCAGGCTACAATGAGCAGTTCTTC.